This TCR beta chain was sequenced during a study of T cells in Graves' hyperthyroidism and ophthalmopathy. This clonotype was detected only a few times. Antigen specificity is unknown. Per germline, CDR1 MDHEN and CDR2 SYDVKM. The CDR3 spans 19 residues. J gave up 2 bases and V 10 bases, and 21 bases lay outside the gene matches. Stable Graves' hyperthyroidism denoted no ophthalmopathy progression over 18 months. Using 10 ml of fresh peripheral blood, PBMCs were prepared. Points from the study as a whole: Ophthalmopathy prediction by the model preceded onset by a median about 6 months. In blood, most of the thyroid clonotypes expanded above 0.001 were also present.

TCR beta CDR3 regions were amplified from RNA. In the first-round RT-PCR of the TCR CDR3, the HTBI primer set was used. Via MiXCR, TCRdb re-called the multiplex PCR reads, giving one row per CDR3 protein. Of roughly 750,000 distinct CDR3 sequences in the sample, about 15% were seen once. The sequence was collected from a man younger than 35 with Graves' hyperthyroidism. Sequencing was carried out using blood. The genes are TRBV28 and TRBJ2-3; 10 nucleotides line up with TRBD2. DNA for the CDR3: TGTGCCACTGGTAGACTAGCGGGTCGCCCGGGCACATTCACAGATACGCAGTATTTT. Its protein is CATGRLAGRPGTFTDTQYF.